This T cell receptor beta chain comes out of a study of spatial heterogeneity in lung cancer. Study-wide context: When follow-up PBMC samples existed, they were sequenced (at a median of about 24 months after resection).

Time point: blood at routine non-recurrence follow-up after resection. The table lists this clonotype with a few counts. TCRdb independently ran MiXCR on the 5' RACE reads; one entry per CDR3 protein. The profile covers approximately 93,000 distinct CDR3 sequences, with 15% to 20% appearing a single time and 21% taken by the ten largest. This CDR3 is 13 amino acids long. Between the trimmed V and J ends, which lost 4 bases and 2 bases, there was a span of 11 bases. The germline V gene encodes CDR1 GTSNPN and CDR2 SVGIG (reference sequence). Here the sequenced sample was PBMCs, taken at follow-up. The sequence was obtained from a male donor with early-stage non-small cell lung cancer. V usage is TRBV30 and J usage is TRBJ1-2, with D perhaps matching TRBD1 (6 bases). The CDR3: CAWTQGTNYGYTF. CDR3 coding DNA: TGTGCCTGGACCCAGGGGACGAACTATGGCTACACCTTC.